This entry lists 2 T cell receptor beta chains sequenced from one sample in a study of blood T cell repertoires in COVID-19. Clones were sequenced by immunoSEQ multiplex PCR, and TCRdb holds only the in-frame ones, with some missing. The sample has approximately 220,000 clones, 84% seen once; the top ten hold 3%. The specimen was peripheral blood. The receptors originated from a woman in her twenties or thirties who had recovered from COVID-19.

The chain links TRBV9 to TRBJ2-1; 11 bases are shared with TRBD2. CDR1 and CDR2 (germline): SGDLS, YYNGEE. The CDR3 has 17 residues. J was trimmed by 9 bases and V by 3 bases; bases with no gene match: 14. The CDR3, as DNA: TGTGCCAGCAGCGAACGGCTAGCGGGAGGCCCTACGGGTGAGCAGTTCTTC. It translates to CASSERLAGGPTGEQFF.

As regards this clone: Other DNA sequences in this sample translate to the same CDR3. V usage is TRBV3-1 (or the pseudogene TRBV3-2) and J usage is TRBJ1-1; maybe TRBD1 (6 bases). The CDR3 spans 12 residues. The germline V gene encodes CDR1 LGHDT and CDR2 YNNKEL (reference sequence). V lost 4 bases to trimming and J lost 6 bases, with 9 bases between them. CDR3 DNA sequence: TGTGCCAGCAGCCGAGGGGGAGCTGAAGCTTTCTTT. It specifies CASSRGGAEAFF.